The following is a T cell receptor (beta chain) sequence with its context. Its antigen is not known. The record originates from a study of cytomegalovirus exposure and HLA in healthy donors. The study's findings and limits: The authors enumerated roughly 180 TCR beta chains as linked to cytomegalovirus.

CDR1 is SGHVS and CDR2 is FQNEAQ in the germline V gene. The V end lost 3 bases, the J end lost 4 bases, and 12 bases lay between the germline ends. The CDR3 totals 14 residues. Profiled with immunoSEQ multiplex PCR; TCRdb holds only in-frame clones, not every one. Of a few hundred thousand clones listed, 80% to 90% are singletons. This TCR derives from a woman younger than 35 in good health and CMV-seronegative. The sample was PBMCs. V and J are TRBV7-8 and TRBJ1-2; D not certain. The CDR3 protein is CASSLREGAYGYTF. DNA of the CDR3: TGTGCCAGCAGCTTGAGGGAAGGAGCCTATGGCTACACCTTC.